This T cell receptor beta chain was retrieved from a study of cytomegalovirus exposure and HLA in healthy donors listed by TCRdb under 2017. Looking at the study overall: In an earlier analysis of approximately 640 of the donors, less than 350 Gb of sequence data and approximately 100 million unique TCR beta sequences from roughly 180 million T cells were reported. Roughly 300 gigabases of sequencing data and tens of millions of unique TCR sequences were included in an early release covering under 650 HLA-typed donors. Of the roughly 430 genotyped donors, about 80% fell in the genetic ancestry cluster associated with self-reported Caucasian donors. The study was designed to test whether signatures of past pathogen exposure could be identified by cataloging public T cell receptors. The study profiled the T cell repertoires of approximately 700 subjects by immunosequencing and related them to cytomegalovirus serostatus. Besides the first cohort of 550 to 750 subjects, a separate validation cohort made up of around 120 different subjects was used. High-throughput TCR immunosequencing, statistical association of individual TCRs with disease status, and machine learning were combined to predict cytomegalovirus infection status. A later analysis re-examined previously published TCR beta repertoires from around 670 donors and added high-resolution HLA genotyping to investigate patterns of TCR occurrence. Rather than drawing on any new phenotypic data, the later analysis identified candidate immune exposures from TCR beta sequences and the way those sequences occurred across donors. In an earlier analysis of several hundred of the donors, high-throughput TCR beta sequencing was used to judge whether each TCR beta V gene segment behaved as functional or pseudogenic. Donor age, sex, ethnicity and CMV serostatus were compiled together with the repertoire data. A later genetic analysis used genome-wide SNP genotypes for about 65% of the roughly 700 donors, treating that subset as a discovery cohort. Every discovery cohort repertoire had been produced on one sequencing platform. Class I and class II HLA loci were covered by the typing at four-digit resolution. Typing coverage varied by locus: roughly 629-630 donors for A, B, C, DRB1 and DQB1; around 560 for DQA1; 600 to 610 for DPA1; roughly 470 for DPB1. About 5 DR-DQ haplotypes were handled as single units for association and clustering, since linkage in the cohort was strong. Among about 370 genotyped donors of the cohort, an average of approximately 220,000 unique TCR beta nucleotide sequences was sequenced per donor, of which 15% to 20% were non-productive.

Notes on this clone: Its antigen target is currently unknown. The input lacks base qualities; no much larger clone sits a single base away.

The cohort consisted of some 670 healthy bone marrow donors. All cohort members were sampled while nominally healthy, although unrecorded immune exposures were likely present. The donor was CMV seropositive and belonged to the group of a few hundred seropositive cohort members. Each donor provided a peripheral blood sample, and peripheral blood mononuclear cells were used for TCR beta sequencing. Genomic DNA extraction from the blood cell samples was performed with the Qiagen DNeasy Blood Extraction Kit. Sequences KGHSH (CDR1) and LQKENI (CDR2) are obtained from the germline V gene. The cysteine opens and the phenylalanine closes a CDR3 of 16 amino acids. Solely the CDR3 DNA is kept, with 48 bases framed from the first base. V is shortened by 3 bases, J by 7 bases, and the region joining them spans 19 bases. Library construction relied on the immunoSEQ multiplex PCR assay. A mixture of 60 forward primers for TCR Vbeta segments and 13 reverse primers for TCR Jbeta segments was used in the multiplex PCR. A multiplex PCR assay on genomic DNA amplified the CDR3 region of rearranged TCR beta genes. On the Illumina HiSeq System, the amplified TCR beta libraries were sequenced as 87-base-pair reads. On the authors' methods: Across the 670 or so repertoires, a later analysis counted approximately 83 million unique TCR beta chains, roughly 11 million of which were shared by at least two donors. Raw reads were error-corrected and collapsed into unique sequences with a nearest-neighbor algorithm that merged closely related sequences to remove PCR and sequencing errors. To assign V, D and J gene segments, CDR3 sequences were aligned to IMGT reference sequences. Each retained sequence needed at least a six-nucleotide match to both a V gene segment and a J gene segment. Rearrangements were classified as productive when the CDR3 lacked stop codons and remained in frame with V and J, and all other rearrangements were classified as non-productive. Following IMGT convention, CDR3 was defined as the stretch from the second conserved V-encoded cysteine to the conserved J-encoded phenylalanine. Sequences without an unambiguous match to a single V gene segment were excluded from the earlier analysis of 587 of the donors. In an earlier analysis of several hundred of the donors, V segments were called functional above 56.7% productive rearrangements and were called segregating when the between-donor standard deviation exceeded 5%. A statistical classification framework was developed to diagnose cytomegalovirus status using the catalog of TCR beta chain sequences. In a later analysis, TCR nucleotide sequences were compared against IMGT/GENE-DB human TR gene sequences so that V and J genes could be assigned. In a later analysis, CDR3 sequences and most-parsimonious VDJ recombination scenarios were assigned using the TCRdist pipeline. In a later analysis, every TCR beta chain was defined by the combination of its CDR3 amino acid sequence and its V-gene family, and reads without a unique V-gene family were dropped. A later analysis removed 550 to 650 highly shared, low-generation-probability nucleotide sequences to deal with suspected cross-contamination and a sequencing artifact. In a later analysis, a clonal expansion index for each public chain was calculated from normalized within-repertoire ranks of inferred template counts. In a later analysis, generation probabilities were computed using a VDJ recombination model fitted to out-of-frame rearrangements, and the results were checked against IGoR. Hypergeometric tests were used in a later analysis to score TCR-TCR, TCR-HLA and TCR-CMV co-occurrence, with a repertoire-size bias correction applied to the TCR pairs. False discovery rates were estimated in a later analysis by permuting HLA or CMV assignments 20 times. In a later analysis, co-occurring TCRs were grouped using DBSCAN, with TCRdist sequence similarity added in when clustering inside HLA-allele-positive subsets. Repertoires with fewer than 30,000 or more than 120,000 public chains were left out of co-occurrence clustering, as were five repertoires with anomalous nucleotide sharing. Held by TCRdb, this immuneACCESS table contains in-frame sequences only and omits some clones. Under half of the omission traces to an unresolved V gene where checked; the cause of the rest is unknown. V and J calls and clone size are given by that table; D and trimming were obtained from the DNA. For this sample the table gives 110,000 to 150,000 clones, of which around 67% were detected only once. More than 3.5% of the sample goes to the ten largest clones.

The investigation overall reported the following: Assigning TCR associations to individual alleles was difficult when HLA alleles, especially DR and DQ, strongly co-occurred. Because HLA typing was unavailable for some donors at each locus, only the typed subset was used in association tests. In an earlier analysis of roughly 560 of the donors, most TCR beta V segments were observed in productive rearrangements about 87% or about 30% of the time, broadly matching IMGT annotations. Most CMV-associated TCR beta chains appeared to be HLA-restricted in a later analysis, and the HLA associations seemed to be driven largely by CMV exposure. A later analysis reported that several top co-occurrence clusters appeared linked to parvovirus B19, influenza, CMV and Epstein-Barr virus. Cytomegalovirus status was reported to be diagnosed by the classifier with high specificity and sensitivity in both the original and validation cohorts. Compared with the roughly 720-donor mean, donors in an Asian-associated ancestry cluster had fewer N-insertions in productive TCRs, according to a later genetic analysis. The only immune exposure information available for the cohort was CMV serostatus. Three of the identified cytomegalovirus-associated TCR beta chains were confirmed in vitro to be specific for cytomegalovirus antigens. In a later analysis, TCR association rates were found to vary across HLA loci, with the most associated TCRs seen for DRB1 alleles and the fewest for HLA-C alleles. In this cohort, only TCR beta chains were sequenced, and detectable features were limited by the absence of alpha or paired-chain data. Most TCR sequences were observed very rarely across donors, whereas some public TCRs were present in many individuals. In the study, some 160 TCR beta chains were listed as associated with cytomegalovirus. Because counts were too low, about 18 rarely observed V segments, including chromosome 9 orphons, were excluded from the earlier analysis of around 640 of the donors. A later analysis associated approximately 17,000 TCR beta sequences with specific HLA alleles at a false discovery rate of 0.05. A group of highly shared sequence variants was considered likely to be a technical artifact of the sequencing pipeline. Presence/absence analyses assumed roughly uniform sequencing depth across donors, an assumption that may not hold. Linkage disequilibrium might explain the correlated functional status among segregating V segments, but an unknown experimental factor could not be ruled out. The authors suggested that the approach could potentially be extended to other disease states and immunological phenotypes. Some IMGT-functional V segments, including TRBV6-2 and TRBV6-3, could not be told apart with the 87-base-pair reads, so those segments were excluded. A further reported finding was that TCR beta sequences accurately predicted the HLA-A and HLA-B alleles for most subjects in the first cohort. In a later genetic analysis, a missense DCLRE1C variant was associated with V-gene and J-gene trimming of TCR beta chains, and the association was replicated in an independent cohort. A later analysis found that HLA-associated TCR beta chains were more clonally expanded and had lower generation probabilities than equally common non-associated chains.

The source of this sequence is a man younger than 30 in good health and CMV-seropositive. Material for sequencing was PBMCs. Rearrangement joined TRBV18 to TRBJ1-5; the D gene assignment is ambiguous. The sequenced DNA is TGTGCCAGCTCACCTTCAACTGGGCCGCGAGTACAGCCCCAGCATTTT. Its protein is CASSPSTGPRVQPQHF.